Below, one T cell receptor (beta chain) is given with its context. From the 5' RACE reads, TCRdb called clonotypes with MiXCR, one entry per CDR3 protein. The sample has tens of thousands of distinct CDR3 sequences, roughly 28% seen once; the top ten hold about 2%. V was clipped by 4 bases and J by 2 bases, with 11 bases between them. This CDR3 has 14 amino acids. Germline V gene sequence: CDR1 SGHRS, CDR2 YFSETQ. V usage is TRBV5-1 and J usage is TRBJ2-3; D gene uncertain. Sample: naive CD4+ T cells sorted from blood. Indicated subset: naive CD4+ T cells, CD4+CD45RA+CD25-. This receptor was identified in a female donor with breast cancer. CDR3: CASSSRSFTDTQYF. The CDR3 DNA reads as TGCGCCAGCAGCAGTAGATCGTTCACAGATACGCAGTATTTT.